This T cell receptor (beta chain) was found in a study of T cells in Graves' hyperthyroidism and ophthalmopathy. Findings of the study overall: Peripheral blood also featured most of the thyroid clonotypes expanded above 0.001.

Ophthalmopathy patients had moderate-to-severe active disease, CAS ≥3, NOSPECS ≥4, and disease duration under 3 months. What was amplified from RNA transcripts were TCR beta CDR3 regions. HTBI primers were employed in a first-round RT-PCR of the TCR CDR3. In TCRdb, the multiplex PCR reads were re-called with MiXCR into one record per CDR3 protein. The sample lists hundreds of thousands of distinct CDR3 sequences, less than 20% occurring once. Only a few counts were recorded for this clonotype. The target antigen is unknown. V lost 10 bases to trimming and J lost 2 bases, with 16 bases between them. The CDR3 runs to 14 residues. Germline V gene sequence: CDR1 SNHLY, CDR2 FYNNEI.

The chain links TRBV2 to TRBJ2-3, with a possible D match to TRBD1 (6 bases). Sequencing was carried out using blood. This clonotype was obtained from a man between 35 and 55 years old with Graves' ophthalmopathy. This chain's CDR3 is CATTDRRFTDTQYF. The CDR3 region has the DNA TGTGCCACCACAGACAGGCGGTTCACAGATACGCAGTATTTT.